Below, 18 T cell receptor beta chains from the same sample are listed, as sequenced in a study of T cells in localized non-small cell lung cancer. The data were produced by immunoSEQ multiplex PCR, yet TCRdb's version contains in-frame clones alone and is incomplete. The sample lists about 72,000 clones, approximately 84% seen once, with about 13% in the top ten. The material sequenced was peripheral blood, taken before any cancer treatment. These receptor sequences come from a female donor over 55 with stage I lung adenocarcinoma.

CDR3: CASSLTNEQYF. In DNA, the CDR3 is TGTGCCAGCAGCCTTACGAACGAGCAGTACTTC. The chain is built from TRBV11-3 and TRBJ2-7; the D is unclear. V was clipped by 5 bases and J by 5 bases, with 7 bases between them. CDR3 size: 11 residues. Germline-derived CDR1 and CDR2 are SGHNT and YENEEA.

The rearrangement links TRBV7-3 to TRBJ2-1; 9 bases line up with TRBD2. The CDR3 length is 16 residues. V gave up 5 bases and J gave up 8 bases; unmatched junction bases: 13. Germline lookup yields CDR1 SGHTA and CDR2 FQGTGA. CDR3 sequence reads: CASSVLPAGGPYEQFF. CDR3 nucleotide sequence: TGTGCCAGCAGCGTACTCCCCGCGGGAGGGCCCTATGAGCAGTTCTTC.

The J gene is TRBJ2-5, the V gene TRBV5-1, with TRBD1 matching over 7 bases. The J call may be faulty, since TRBJ2-7 better matches the DNA end. This CDR3 is built from 14 residues. Germline lookup yields CDR1 SGHRS and CDR2 YFSETQ. The CDR3: CASSLIDRDYEQYF. The CDR3, as DNA: TGCGCCAGCAGCTTGATTGACAGGGACTACGAGCAGTACTTC.

V and J are TRBV5-6 and TRBJ1-2, with a possible D match to TRBD1 (5 bases). This CDR3 is 15 amino acids long. The germline V and J ends were trimmed by 0 bases and 2 bases, with 11 bases remaining between them. Germline assignment: CDR1 SGHDT and CDR2 YYEEEE. CDR3 amino acids: CASSLVAAGNYGYTF. In nucleotides, the CDR3 is TGTGCCAGCAGCTTGGTAGCGGCAGGGAACTATGGCTACACCTTC. Filled out from reference TRBV5-6 and TRBJ1-2, the complete variable domain reads DAGVTQSPTHLIKTRGQQVTLRCSPKSGHDTVSWYQQALGQGPQFIFQYYEEEERQRGNFPDRFSGHQFPNYSSELNVNALLLGDSALYLCASSLVAAGNYGYTFGSGTRLTVV.

The genes are TRBV7-2 and TRBJ1-1, with unresolved D. V was clipped by 8 bases and J by 1 base, with 8 bases between them. CDR1 is SGHTA and CDR2 is FQGNSA in the germline V gene. The CDR3 is 12 amino acids. The CDR3 protein is CASGRENTEAFF. DNA for the CDR3: TGTGCCAGCGGTCGGGAGAACACTGAAGCTTTCTTT.

This CDR3 is CASSPEVTGELFF. CDR3 DNA sequence: TGTGCCAGCAGCCCCGAGGTGACCGGGGAGCTGTTTTTT. This chain connects TRBV5-4 to TRBJ2-2; D unclear. CDR3 length: 13 amino acids. CDR1 and CDR2 (germline): SGHNT, YYREEE (reference sequence). V dropped 4 bases and J dropped 5 bases, with 9 bases sitting between them.

This CDR3 is CASSDGQGRGEQYF. As DNA, the CDR3 is TGTGCCAGCAGTGACGGGCAGGGGCGCGGAGAGCAGTACTTC. The chain employs TRBV6-1 and TRBJ2-7; TRBD1 is a possible D gene (6 bases). Trimming left V 3 bases short and J 7 bases short, with 16 bases between. Germline loops: CDR1 MNHNS, CDR2 SASEGT. There are 14 residues in the CDR3.

The J gene is TRBJ2-7, the V gene TRBV6-6; D call uncertain. The V gene's germline CDR1 is MNHNY and CDR2 SVGAGI (reference sequence). The CDR3 consists of 14 residues. V was cut by 0 bases and J by 3 bases, with 9 bases left in between. The CDR3 DNA reads TGTGCCAGCAGTTACTCGACGGCGAACTACGAGCAGTACTTC. The encoded protein is CASSYSTANYEQYF.

The chain links TRBV7-3 to TRBJ1-1; D is undetermined. The CDR3 length is 14 residues. Germline assignment: CDR1 SGHTA and CDR2 FQGTGA. Trimming took off 5 bases at V and 3 bases at J, with 13 bases between the two ends. DNA for the CDR3: TGTGCCAGCAGCGTAGGAGATGGGCACACTGAAGCTTTCTTT. It encodes CASSVGDGHTEAFF. Based on the CDR3 plus reference TRBV7-3 and TRBJ1-1, the full variable domain is GAGVSQTPSNKVTEKGKYVELRCDPISGHTALYWYRQSLGQGPEFLIYFQGTGAADDSGLPNDRFFAVRPEGSVSTLKIQRTERGDSAVYLCASSVGDGHTEAFFGQGTRLTVV.

V gene TRBV7-9 combines with J gene TRBJ2-7; 7 bases match TRBD2. The CDR3 has 14 residues. Trimming cost V 1 base and J 6 bases; bases outside gene matches: 6. CDR1 SEHNR and CDR2 FQNEAQ come from the germline V gene (reference sequence). The CDR3 is CASSLEGLRPEQYF. In DNA form, the CDR3 reads TGTGCCAGCAGCTTAGAGGGACTAAGACCCGAGCAGTACTTC.

The J gene is TRBJ1-3, the V gene TRBV29-1; D possibly corresponds to TRBD1 (5 bases). CDR3 length: 13 amino acids. V lost 5 bases, J lost 3 bases, and 11 bases lay in between. CDR1 is SQVTM, CDR2 ANQGSEA, per germline. The CDR3: CSVTQGIGNTIYF. Here the CDR3 DNA reads TGCAGCGTTACTCAGGGTATTGGAAACACCATATATTTT.

The chain couples TRBV7-2 to TRBJ1-1, with 7 bases lining up with TRBD1. This CDR3 contains 14 residues. Germline values: CDR1 SGHTA, CDR2 FQGNSA. With V trimmed by 5 bases and J by 2 bases, 5 bases remained unmatched. The CDR3 loop is CASSQRGPNTEAFF. Written as DNA, the CDR3 is TGTGCCAGCAGCCAGAGGGGGCCAAACACTGAAGCTTTCTTT.

Here the CDR3 DNA reads TGTGCCAGCAGTGAAAAGCGGGCGAACAATGAGCAGTTCTTC. This encodes CASSEKRANNEQFF. The chain has TRBV6-1 and TRBJ2-1; tentatively, D is TRBD2 (6 bases). V lost 2 bases and J lost 5, with 10 bases in between. This CDR3 contains 14 residues. Germline CDR1 is MNHNS and CDR2 is SASEGT.

The chain links TRBV7-1 to TRBJ1-2; 9 bases are shared with TRBD1. TRBV7-1 counts as an open reading frame of uncertain function. J lost 4 bases, V lost 5 bases, and 11 bases had no gene match. CDR3 size: 16 residues. The CDR3 region has the DNA TGTGCCAGCAGCCCGACAACCGGGACAGGGATCTATGGCTACACCTTC. Translation: CASSPTTGTGIYGYTF.

This sequence joins TRBV11-3 and TRBJ2-5; tentatively, D is TRBD1 or TRBD2 (5 bases each). The CDR3 consists of 14 residues. Germline lookup yields CDR1 SGHNT and CDR2 YENEEA. With 5 bases removed from V and 3 bases from J, the gap between germline ends came to 13 bases. CDR3 nucleotide sequence: TGTGCCAGCAGCCTCGAGGGCAGGGAAGAGACCCAGTACTTC. Translating it yields CASSLEGREETQYF.

This chain joins TRBV5-1 and TRBJ1-4; TRBD1 matches 7 bases. This CDR3 has 14 residues. J lost 12 bases, V lost 0 bases, and 8 bases had no gene match. Germline CDR1 and CDR2: SGHRS and YFSETQ. CDR3 protein: CASSLEQGRTELFF. DNA for the CDR3: TGCGCCAGCAGCTTGGAACAGGGGAGGACGGAACTGTTTTTT.

The V call is TRBV7-8, the J call TRBJ1-2; tentative D call: TRBD1 (6 bases). This CDR3 spans 17 amino acids. V was cut by 5 bases and J by 4 bases, with 23 bases left in between. Germline V lookup: CDR1 SGHVS, CDR2 FQNEAQ. CDR3 sequence (DNA): TGTGCCAGCAGCAACCGGGACACCCCTCGGGGGACCTATGGCTACACCTTC. Translated: CASSNRDTPRGTYGYTF.

The chain uses TRBV19 and TRBJ2-1, with TRBD1 as a possible D gene (5 bases). Germline V gives CDR1 LNHDA, CDR2 SQIVND (reference sequence). This CDR3 contains 14 residues. Trimming pared 7 bases from V and 8 bases from J, leaving 18 bases between. CDR3 residues: CASKLGVTGDEQFF. DNA for the CDR3: TGTGCCAGTAAGTTAGGGGTTACGGGCGATGAGCAGTTCTTC.